Listed below are T cell receptor beta chains from one sample, sequenced in a study of T cell responses to AZD1222 COVID-19 vaccine. Method: immunoSEQ multiplex PCR; TCRdb's copy keeps in-frame clones and lacks some. The sample includes over 130,000 clones. Material for sequencing was peripheral blood. All receptors come from an adult in good health. CDR3s leave out the opening cysteine and the closing phenylalanine or tryptophan. A D gene is named only where the DNA matches it firmly.

v_call,j_call,d_call,cdr3_aa
TRBV6-5,TRBJ2-7,TRBD1,ASSPGTGSYEQY
TRBV4-1,TRBJ1-3,.,ASSQDLLGNTIY
TRBV29-1,TRBJ2-1,TRBD1,SVEARDRASYNEQF
TRBV6-5,TRBJ1-6,TRBD1,ASSYTGQGARTPLH
TRBV15,TRBJ2-1,.,ATYLRKSSYNEQF
TRBV4-2,TRBJ2-7,.,ASSQGAGPTYEQY
TRBV7-9,TRBJ1-5,.,ASSLASNQPQH
TRBV10-2,TRBJ1-3,.,ASSDLGAGSGNTIY
TRBV30,TRBJ1-2,TRBD1,ACTGEFYGYT
TRBV18,TRBJ1-2,.,ASSPPVQDGYT
TRBV7-8,TRBJ1-1,.,ASSLTYQGPYMNTEAF
TRBV9,TRBJ2-2,.,ASSASRPTGELF
TRBV7-8,TRBJ1-1,.,ASSPRSIRDTSNTEAF
TRBV28,TRBJ2-3,TRBD2,ASSLSTGGARDTQY
TRBV29-1,TRBJ1-4,.,SALTVTNEKLF
TRBV7-8,TRBJ1-1,TRBD1,ASSLTGNTEAF
TRBV6-5,TRBJ1-1,TRBD1,ASTEGQGRNTEAF
TRBV7-2,TRBJ2-3,.,ASSPGTGLGADTQY
TRBV30,TRBJ1-5,.,AWSRLSAPGPQH
TRBV7-9,TRBJ2-3,TRBD2,ASSHGRERGGPDTQY
TRBV6-4,TRBJ2-4,.,ASSPGVGNIQY
TRBV30,TRBJ1-2,TRBD1,AWSAGRGLGGYT
TRBV29-1,TRBJ1-5,TRBD1,SVGTGGQPQH
TRBV7-2,TRBJ1-5,TRBD1,ASSLGRLGTGEGNQPQH
TRBV3-1/TRBV3-2,TRBJ2-7,.,ASSHLPGAQQY
TRBV6-4,TRBJ2-5,.,ASSEDIGETQY
TRBV29-1,TRBJ1-1,TRBD1,SALGQGATEAF
TRBV4-1,TRBJ1-6,.,ASSQGQHHNSPLH
TRBV29-1,TRBJ1-2,.,SVPQGYGYT
TRBV7-6,TRBJ1-6,.,ASSPLTVMGNSPLH
TRBV7-3,TRBJ1-1,.,ASSTDLGTEAF
TRBV28,TRBJ1-6,.,ASSRGALYSSYNSPLH
TRBV2,TRBJ2-1,TRBD2,ASSETLAGRPHEQF
TRBV4-2,TRBJ2-5,.,ASSPQRGETQY
TRBV7-3,TRBJ2-1,TRBD1,ASTLTGGVNDEQF
TRBV7-2,TRBJ1-4,TRBD1,ASSPKQGAYEKLF
TRBV28,TRBJ1-1,.,ASSLGQNTEAF
TRBV2,TRBJ2-7,.,ASSEQGEAYEQY
TRBV6-5,TRBJ1-2,.,ASSLGGDGYT
TRBV2,TRBJ1-3,.,ASSDDFSGNTIY
TRBV7-3,TRBJ2-1,TRBD2,ASSLRLAGGLSSYNEQF
TRBV12-3/TRBV12-4,TRBJ1-4,.,ASSSRGGLF
TRBV19,TRBJ1-3,TRBD1,ASRVQGKGNTIY
TRBV6-5,TRBJ2-1,.,ASNPGPSYNEQF
TRBV3-1/TRBV3-2,TRBJ2-2,.,ASSQGVGPGELF
TRBV12-3/TRBV12-4,TRBJ2-7,.,ASSFEAMYEQY
TRBV11-2,TRBJ1-1,.,ASSSNSYTEAF
TRBV10-2,TRBJ1-1,TRBD1,ASSGDSPEAF
TRBV28,TRBJ1-6,.,ASSHLGDSGEYNSPLH
TRBV2,TRBJ1-2,.,ASSESGTPYGYT